The 17 T cell receptor beta chains given below trace back to one sample, sequenced in a study of sequential checkpoint blockade in melanoma. Specified treatment: randomized to nivolumab then ipilimumab (arm A) or the reverse (arm B). The assay was immunoSEQ multiplex PCR, and TCRdb's table has in-frame clones only and misses some. The table lists around 3,900 clones, under 25% of them singletons, with about a sixth in the top ten. The sample in question was tumor tissue (inferred from file names), obtained from a patient given nivolumab and ipilimumab in sequence. The receptors here all came from a human donor with melanoma.

The chain joins TRBV30 to TRBJ1-2; TRBD1 might be the D (6 bases). The CDR3 consists of 12 residues. V shed 8 bases and J shed 2 bases, with 12 bases lying between them. Germline CDR1 GTSNPN, CDR2 SVGIG (reference sequence). The CDR3: CAHEGGNYGYTF. The CDR3 nucleotides read TGTGCCCATGAGGGGGGCAACTATGGCTACACCTTC.

V and J are TRBV15 and TRBJ1-5, with 10 bases matching TRBD1. This CDR3 is 15 amino acids long. Germline trimming cut 3 bases from V and 1 base from J; bases unmatched to any gene: 0. CDR1 is LNHNV, CDR2 YYDKDF, per germline (reference sequence). The CDR3 region has the DNA TGTGCCACCAGCAGGACAGGGGGCAGCAATCAGCCCCAGCATTTT. Encoded protein: CATSRTGGSNQPQHF.

This clone is medium-sized (0.01 to 0.1%). V is TRBV30 and J is TRBJ1-2; D gene ambiguous. This CDR3 is built from 16 residues. In germline, CDR1 is GTSNPN, CDR2 SVGIG (reference sequence). The germline V and J ends were trimmed by 0 bases and 5 bases, with 19 bases remaining between them. CDR3 in DNA: TGTGCCTGGAGTGTAATCGGGAGAGTCCCGGGGTATGGCTACACCTTC. It translates to CAWSVIGRVPGYGYTF.

This clone was recorded many times. The chain joins TRBV11-3 to TRBJ1-1; D is unclear. The CDR3 runs to 15 residues. Germline V gene sequence: CDR1 SGHNT, CDR2 YENEEA. Trimming cost V 5 bases and J 1 base, with 14 bases left between them. The CDR3 region has the DNA TGTGCCAGCAGCCCCTTCGACGGTACGAACACTGAAGCTTTCTTT. Its translation is CASSPFDGTNTEAFF.

By proportion, this clone is medium-sized. This chain links TRBV19 with TRBJ2-7; D gene unclear. The CDR3 is 14 amino acids. CDR1 is LNHDA, CDR2 SQIVND, per germline (reference sequence). Trimming took 3 bases from V and 5 from J, leaving 14 bases between them. The CDR3 loop reads CASSIWGELDEQYF. As DNA, the CDR3 is TGTGCCAGTAGTATCTGGGGTGAGTTAGACGAGCAGTACTTC.

This clone was seen a handful of times. This chain connects TRBV6-8 to TRBJ2-7; TRBD2 is a possible D gene (5 bases). Germline CDR1 is MNHGY and CDR2 is SAAAGT. This CDR3 has 14 residues. Trimming stripped 5 bases from V and 2 bases from J, with 13 bases between. The CDR3 coding sequence is TGTGCCAGCAGTGAGCCGGGATTACCCTACGAGCAGTACTTC. This sequence encodes CASSEPGLPYEQYF.

The chain joins TRBV19 to TRBJ1-6; D remains ambiguous. This CDR3 spans 16 amino acids. V was shortened by 6 bases and J by 0 bases, with 12 bases between the two germline ends. The germline gives CDR1 LNHDA, CDR2 SQIVND (reference sequence). The CDR3 is CASSVRSSSYNSPLHF. CDR3 bases: TGTGCCAGTAGCGTCAGGAGTAGCTCCTATAATTCACCCCTCCACTTT.

Many counts were recorded for this clone. V and J are TRBV11-3 and TRBJ1-3; no clear D gene. The V end was cut by 5 bases, the J end by 2 bases, with 13 bases between. This CDR3 has 15 amino acids. Germline V lookup: CDR1 SGHNT, CDR2 YENEEA. CDR3 sequence (DNA): TGTGCCAGCAGCGCCTTTGGGGAGGCTGGAAACACCATATATTTT. Its protein product is CASSAFGEAGNTIYF.

This clone showed up just a few times. The V and J genes are TRBV11-3 and TRBJ2-7, with D unresolved. V was shortened by 0 bases and J by 0 bases, with 6 bases between the two germline ends. The length of the CDR3 is 14 residues. CDR1 is SGHNT, CDR2 YENEEA, per germline. CDR3 amino acids: CASSLDSSSYEQYF. CDR3 coding DNA: TGTGCCAGCAGCTTAGACAGCAGCTCCTACGAGCAGTACTTC.

V usage is TRBV6-8 and J usage is TRBJ1-2; 8 positions agree with TRBD1. V lost 4 bases and J lost 2; bases outside the gene matches: 6. Germline V lookup: CDR1 MNHGY, CDR2 SAAAGT. The CDR3 spans 15 residues. The CDR3 sequence is CASSSPWTGNYGYTF. CDR3 sequence (DNA): TGTGCCAGCAGTTCTCCCTGGACAGGGAACTATGGCTACACCTTC.

The rearrangement uses TRBV6-8 and TRBJ2-1; TRBD2 agrees at 11 bases. The CDR3 totals 17 residues. The germline CDR1 and CDR2 sequences are MNHGY and SAAAGT. The junction had 9 bases not matched to a gene; V was cut back by 6 bases and J by 2 bases. As DNA, the CDR3 is TGTGCCAGCAGCAAAACTAGCGGGGGTTCAGCCTACAATGAGCAGTTCTTC. This encodes CASSKTSGGSAYNEQFF.

The J gene is TRBJ2-3, the V gene TRBV11-3; TRBD2 matches 11 bases. The CDR3 runs to 14 residues. Germline V gives CDR1 SGHNT, CDR2 YENEEA. V was clipped by 4 bases and J by 8 bases; unmatched bases: 5. CDR3 DNA sequence: TGTGCCAGCAGCTCCACTAGCGGGGGCGCTACGCAGTATTTT. This sequence encodes CASSSTSGGATQYF.

J is TRBJ1-5 and V is TRBV19, with D possibly TRBD1 on 6 matching bases. Germline CDR1 reads LNHDA; CDR2 reads SQIVND (reference sequence). CDR3 length equals 15 residues. Trimming took off 10 bases at V and 2 bases at J, with 18 bases between the two ends. In nucleotides, the CDR3 is TGTGCCACCAAAAAGGTCGGGGGCGGCAATCAGCCCCAGCATTTT. It is translated as CATKKVGGGNQPQHF.

The chain combines TRBV19 with TRBJ1-5; D is undetermined. V gave up 3 bases and J gave up 0 bases, with 9 bases separating them. CDR1 is LNHDA, CDR2 SQIVND, per germline (reference sequence). This CDR3 has 15 residues. The CDR3 region has the DNA TGTGCCAGTAGTATTGGCCTTCTTAGCAATCAGCCCCAGCATTTT. It codes for CASSIGLLSNQPQHF.

The J gene is TRBJ2-1, the V gene TRBV6-8, with D tentatively TRBD2 (7 bases). Trimming stripped 5 bases from V and 4 bases from J, with 12 bases between. Germline CDR1 MNHGY, CDR2 SAAAGT. CDR3 size: 14 residues. The CDR3 loop is CASSRGGEYNEQFF. In nucleotides, the CDR3 is TGTGCCAGCAGTAGGGGGGGGGAATACAATGAGCAGTTCTTC.

This clone was seen more than once but under ten times. V and J are TRBV7-5 and TRBJ2-3; the D call of TRBD2 is as the table states it, not checked on the DNA. TRBV7-5 is a pseudogene segment. This CDR3 has 18 amino acids. CDR3 bases: TGTGCCAGCAGCTTGACTAGCGGGGGCCTGTCGGGCACAGATACGCAGTATTTT. Translated, it gives CASSLTSGGLSGTDTQYF.

This clone was seen a handful of times. This chain connects TRBV25-1 to TRBJ1-4; no clear D gene. The germline V and J ends were trimmed by 4 bases and 6 bases, with 9 bases remaining between them. Germline assignment: CDR1 MGHDK and CDR2 SYGVNS. The CDR3 is 13 residues long. The CDR3 is CASSGRVYEKLFF. The CDR3 nucleotides are TGTGCCAGCAGTGGTAGGGTTTATGAAAAACTGTTTTTT.